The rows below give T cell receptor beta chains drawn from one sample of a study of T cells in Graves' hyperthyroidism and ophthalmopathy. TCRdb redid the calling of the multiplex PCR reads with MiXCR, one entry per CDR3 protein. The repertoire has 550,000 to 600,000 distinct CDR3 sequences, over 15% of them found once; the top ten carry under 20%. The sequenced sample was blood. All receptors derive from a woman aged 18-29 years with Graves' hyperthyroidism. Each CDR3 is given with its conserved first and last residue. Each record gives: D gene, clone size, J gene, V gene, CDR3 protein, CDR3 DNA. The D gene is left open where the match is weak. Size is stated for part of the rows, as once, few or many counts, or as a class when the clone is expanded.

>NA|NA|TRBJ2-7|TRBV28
CASSLVMNEQYF
TGTGCCAGCAGTTTAGTGATGAACGAGCAGTACTTC
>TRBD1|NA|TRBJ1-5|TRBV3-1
CASSHRGGGIGNQPQHF
TGTGCCAGCAGCCACCGCGGAGGGGGCATCGGCAATCAGCCCCAGCATTTT
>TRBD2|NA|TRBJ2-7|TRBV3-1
CASSQEATSGRVRDEQYF
TGTGCCAGCAGCCAAGAAGCTACTAGCGGGAGGGTACGGGACGAGCAGTACTTC
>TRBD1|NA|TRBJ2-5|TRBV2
CASSRGGVETQYF
TGTGCCAGCAGTCGAGGGGGCGTAGAGACCCAGTACTTC
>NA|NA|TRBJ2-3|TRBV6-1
CASTPHPDTQYF
TGTGCCAGCACCCCACATCCAGATACGCAGTATTTT
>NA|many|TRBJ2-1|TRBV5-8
CATKDSYNEQFF
TGTGCCACCAAAGACAGCTACAATGAGCAGTTCTTC
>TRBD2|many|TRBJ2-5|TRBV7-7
CASSFLAGVQETQYF
TGTGCCAGCAGTTTTCTAGCGGGAGTACAAGAGACCCAGTACTTC
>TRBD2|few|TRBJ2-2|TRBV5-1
CASSLTGLAGGNTGELFF
TGCGCCAGCAGCTTAACAGGACTAGCGGGAGGGAACACCGGGGAGCTGTTTTTT
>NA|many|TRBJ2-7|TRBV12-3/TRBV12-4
CASSSPTVRFEQYF
TGTGCCAGCAGTTCCCCCACTGTTAGGTTCGAGCAGTACTTC
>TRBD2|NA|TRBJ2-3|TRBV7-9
CASSLASLRRETSPDTQYF
TGTGCCAGCAGCTTAGCTTCATTAAGGCGGGAGACCTCCCCCGATACGCAGTATTTT
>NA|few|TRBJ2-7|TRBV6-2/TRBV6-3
CASSYGAGISYEQYF
TGTGCCAGCAGTTACGGGGCAGGGATTTCCTACGAGCAGTACTTC
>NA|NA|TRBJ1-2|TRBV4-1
CVSSQEPGNYGYTF
TGCGTCAGCAGCCAAGAGCCGGGGAACTATGGCTACACCTTC
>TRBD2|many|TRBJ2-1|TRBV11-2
CASSAGTSGYNEQFF
TGTGCCAGCAGCGCTGGGACTAGCGGCTACAATGAGCAGTTCTTC
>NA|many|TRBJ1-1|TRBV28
CASSLTPTEAFF
TGTGCCAGCAGTTTAACCCCGACTGAAGCTTTCTTT
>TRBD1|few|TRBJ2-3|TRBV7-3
CASSLTTGRGQGDTQYF
TGTGCCAGCAGCTTAACGACCGGCAGGGGGCAGGGAGATACGCAGTATTTT
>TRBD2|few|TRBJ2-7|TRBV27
CASNTGRRSYEQYF
TGTGCCAGCAATACCGGGAGGCGCTCCTACGAGCAGTACTTC
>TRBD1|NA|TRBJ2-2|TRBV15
CATSGAPGTGHTGELFF
TGTGCCACCAGCGGGGCACCCGGGACAGGGCACACCGGGGAGCTGTTTTTT
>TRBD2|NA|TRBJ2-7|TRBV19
CASSISGGTIYGQYF
TGTGCCAGTAGTATATCCGGGGGGACGATTTACGGGCAGTACTTC
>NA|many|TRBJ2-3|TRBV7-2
CASSLFTRKDTQYF
TGTGCCAGCAGCTTATTTACCCGTAAAGATACGCAGTATTTT
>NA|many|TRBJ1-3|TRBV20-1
CSARDLGGPGNTIYF
TGCAGTGCTAGAGATCTGGGAGGGCCTGGAAACACCATATATTTT
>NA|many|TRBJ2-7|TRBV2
CASSESQGRGEQYF
TGTGCCAGCAGTGAAAGTCAGGGTAGGGGCGAGCAGTACTTC
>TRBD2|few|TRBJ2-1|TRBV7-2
CASSGAGGRNEQFF
TGTGCCAGCAGCGGAGCGGGGGGGAGAAATGAGCAGTTCTTC
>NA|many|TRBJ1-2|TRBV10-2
CASSLQVNYGYTF
TGCGCCAGCAGCCTACAGGTTAACTATGGCTACACCTTC
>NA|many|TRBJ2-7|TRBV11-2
CASSEVRREFSEQYF
TGTGCCAGCAGCGAAGTCAGACGAGAGTTCTCCGAGCAGTACTTC
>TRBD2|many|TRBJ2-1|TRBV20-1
CSARVSGGPDEQFF
TGCAGTGCTAGAGTTAGCGGGGGGCCGGATGAGCAGTTCTTC
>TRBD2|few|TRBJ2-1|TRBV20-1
CSARVLLAGGTYNEQFF
TGCAGTGCTAGAGTACTTCTAGCGGGGGGCACCTACAATGAGCAGTTCTTC
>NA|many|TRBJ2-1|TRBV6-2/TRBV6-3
CASNGAGQSYSSYNEQFF
TGTGCCAGCAATGGAGCAGGCCAATCTTATAGCTCCTACAATGAGCAGTTCTTC
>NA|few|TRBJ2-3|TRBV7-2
CASSLLGITDTQYF
TGTGCCAGCAGCCTCTTAGGGATCACAGATACGCAGTATTTT
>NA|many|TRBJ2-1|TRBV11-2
CASSDRRYNEQFF
TGTGCCAGCAGCGACCGCCGGTACAATGAGCAGTTCTTC
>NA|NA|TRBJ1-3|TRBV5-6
CASSLAGTPGTSGNTIYF
TGTGCCAGCAGCTTGGCAGGGACTCCAGGGACCTCTGGAAACACCATATATTTT
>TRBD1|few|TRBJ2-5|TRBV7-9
CASSSRTGIETQYF
TGTGCCAGCAGCTCTCGGACAGGGATAGAGACCCAGTACTTC
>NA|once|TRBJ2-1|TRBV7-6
CASSPSWRGGRSEQFF
TGTGCCAGCAGCCCCTCGTGGCGAGGAGGCCGTAGTGAGCAGTTCTTC
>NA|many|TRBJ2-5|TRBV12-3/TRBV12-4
CASSPRWGSGETQYF
TGTGCCAGCAGCCCGCGTTGGGGGAGCGGAGAGACCCAGTACTTC
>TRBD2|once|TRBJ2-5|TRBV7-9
CASSQFASGGATKTQYF
TGCGCCAGCAGCCAATTCGCTAGCGGGGGGGCCACGAAGACCCAGTACTTC
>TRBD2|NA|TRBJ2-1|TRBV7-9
CASTTSGGALFF
TGTGCCAGCACCACAAGCGGGGGGGCCCTGTTCTTC
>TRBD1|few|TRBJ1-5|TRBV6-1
CASTKGQVLNQPQHF
TGTGCCAGCACCAAGGGACAGGTCCTCAATCAGCCCCAGCATTTT
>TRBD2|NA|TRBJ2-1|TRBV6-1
CASSFLAGNEQFF
TGTGCCAGCAGTTTCTTAGCGGGTAATGAGCAGTTCTTC
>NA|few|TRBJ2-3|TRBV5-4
CASSLSPGGPYGDTQYF
TGTGCCAGCAGCTTGTCTCCTGGGGGCCCTTATGGGGATACGCAGTATTTT
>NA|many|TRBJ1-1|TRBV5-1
CASSTQMNTEAFF
TGCGCCAGCAGCACGCAAATGAACACTGAAGCTTTCTTT
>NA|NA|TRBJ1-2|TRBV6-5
CASSYTGTDYGYTF
TGTGCCAGCAGTTACACCGGGACGGACTATGGCTACACCTTC
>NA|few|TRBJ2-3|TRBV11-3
CASSRPTGRRDTQYF
TGTGCCAGCAGCCGCCCGACAGGAAGACGAGATACGCAGTATTTT
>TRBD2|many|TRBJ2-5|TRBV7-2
CASSRGLAGGETQYF
TGTGCCAGCAGCCGGGGACTAGCGGGGGGAGAGACCCAGTACTTC
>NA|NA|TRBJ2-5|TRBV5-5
CASSLPNQETHYF
TGTGCCAGCAGCTTGCCCAACCAAGAGACCCATTACTTC
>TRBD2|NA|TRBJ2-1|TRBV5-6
CASSLAFAGGRDNEQFF
TGTGCCAGCAGCTTGGCCTTTGCGGGAGGGCGAGACAATGAGCAGTTCTTC